One and the same sample provided the 20 T cell receptor beta chains below, sequenced in a study of T cell responses to AZD1222 COVID-19 vaccine. Profiled with immunoSEQ multiplex PCR; TCRdb holds only in-frame clones, not every one. The sample contains roughly 180,000 clones, about 94% of which appear only once. Sequencing used peripheral blood, obtained on day 0 of AZD1222 vaccination. Receptors originate from an adult in good health.

The chain carries TRBV3-1 (or the pseudogene TRBV3-2) and TRBJ2-3; a possible D gene is TRBD1 (5 bases). Germline values: CDR1 LGHDT, CDR2 YNNKEL (reference sequence). This CDR3 region has 15 residues. V gave up 8 bases and J gave up 0 bases, with 15 bases separating them. The chain's CDR3 is CASSAGKTSTDTQYF. In DNA, the CDR3 is TGTGCCAGCTCGGCAGGGAAAACTAGCACAGATACGCAGTATTTT.

The chain couples TRBV19 to TRBJ2-1, with D possibly TRBD2 on 6 matching bases. The length of the CDR3 is 13 residues. V gave up 6 bases and J gave up 6 bases, with 12 bases separating them. Looked up from germline, CDR1 is LNHDA and CDR2 is SQIVND (reference sequence). Here the CDR3 reads CASSPTRANEQFF. DNA of the CDR3: TGTGCCAGTAGCCCGACTAGGGCCAATGAGCAGTTCTTC.

In this sample, this clone turned up once. The rearrangement links TRBV11-2 to TRBJ1-4; D is possibly TRBD1 (5 bases). Germline CDR1 is SGHAT and CDR2 is FQNNGV. Deletions cut 3 bases from V and 4 bases from J, with 12 bases between. The CDR3 is 15 amino acids. The CDR3, as DNA: TGTGCCAGCAGCTTTTCCCGGGGCTTTAATGAAAAACTGTTTTTT. Translation: CASSFSRGFNEKLFF.

In its sample, this clone was seen once. The V gene is TRBV19, the J gene TRBJ1-5, with D hard to call. Germline values: CDR1 LNHDA, CDR2 SQIVND (reference sequence). CDR3 length equals 12 residues. Trimming took off 5 bases at V and 6 bases at J, with 8 bases between the two ends. The CDR3 sequence is CASSSRTQPQHF. The CDR3, as DNA: TGTGCCAGTAGTTCGAGGACTCAGCCCCAGCATTTT.

The CDR3 DNA reads as TGTGCCAGTAGTATAAAGTCAATGGCAGGGGAGCTGTTTTTT. Translation: CASSIKSMAGELFF. The V and J genes are TRBV19 and TRBJ2-2; D not certain. CDR3 size: 14 residues. With 2 bases removed from V and 8 bases from J, the gap between germline ends came to 12 bases. The germline gives CDR1 LNHDA, CDR2 SQIVND (reference sequence).

The CDR3 region is CSASPKGNEQFF. The CDR3 region has the DNA TGCAGTGCTAGTCCTAAAGGCAATGAGCAGTTCTTC. The J gene is TRBJ2-1, the V gene TRBV20-1; D is uncertain. V lost 3 bases and J 6 bases, leaving 9 bases between the germline ends. The CDR3 covers 12 residues. Germline assignment: CDR1 DFQATT and CDR2 SNEGSKA (reference sequence).

The chain uses TRBV19 and TRBJ1-3, with TRBD1 identical over 7 bases. The germline gives CDR1 LNHDA, CDR2 SQIVND (reference sequence). V was pared by 10 bases and J by 0 bases, with 9 bases of the junction left unmatched. CDR3 size: 15 residues. For the CDR3, the DNA is TGTGCCACCCGGGCAGGGGGGATCTCTGGAAACACCATATATTTT. Amino acids: CATRAGGISGNTIYF.

This chain uses TRBV24-1 with TRBJ2-7, with D hard to call. Per germline, CDR1 KGHDR and CDR2 SFDVKD. The CDR3 is made up of 11 amino acids. The ends were cut back, 6 bases at V and 5 bases at J, with 7 bases in the middle. The CDR3 here is CATSSMNEQYF. CDR3 nucleotides: TGTGCCACCAGTAGTATGAACGAGCAGTACTTC.

This clone was recorded only once. The chain couples TRBV5-4 to TRBJ1-1; 8 positions match TRBD1. Trimming removed 4 bases from V and 2 bases from J; junction bases left unmatched: 4. Germline loops: CDR1 SGHNT, CDR2 YYREEE (reference sequence). The CDR3 consists of 14 residues. CDR3 residues: CASSAGQVNTEAFF. CDR3 bases: TGTGCCAGCAGCGCGGGACAGGTTAACACTGAAGCTTTCTTT.

J is TRBJ2-2 and V is TRBV7-9, with 7 bases that match TRBD1. The germline V gene encodes CDR1 SEHNR and CDR2 FQNEAQ (reference sequence). The CDR3 runs 17 residues. Trimming removed 6 bases from V and 7 bases from J; junction bases left unmatched: 17. The CDR3 here is CASRKPPQRGRVGELFF. The CDR3 bases are TGTGCCAGCAGGAAACCCCCCCAGAGGGGGCGCGTCGGGGAGCTGTTTTTT.

This sequence joins TRBV27 and TRBJ1-1, with 8 bases matching TRBD1. This CDR3 has 15 residues. Germline CDR1 and CDR2: MNHEY and SMNVEV (reference sequence). Trimming cost V 5 bases and J 2 bases; bases outside gene matches: 7. Written as DNA, the CDR3 is TGTGCCAGCAGTCCTAGGACAGGGCTAAACACTGAAGCTTTCTTT. Residues: CASSPRTGLNTEAFF.

The chain carries TRBV4-2 and TRBJ1-1; possibly TRBD1 for D (5 bases). V shed 0 bases and J shed 6 bases, with 8 bases lying between them. The V gene's germline CDR1 is LGHNA and CDR2 YNFKEQ. The CDR3 has 13 amino acids. The CDR3 loop is CASSQDYRSEAFF. In nucleotides, the CDR3 is TGTGCCAGCAGCCAAGATTACAGGTCTGAAGCTTTCTTT.

This rearrangement joins TRBV19 to TRBJ1-1; D is unresolved. This CDR3 is 14 amino acids long. Trimming left V 7 bases short and J 5 bases short, with 17 bases between. Germline CDR1 and CDR2: LNHDA and SQIVND (reference sequence). The CDR3 is CASTSLGRGTEAFF. CDR3 nucleotides: TGTGCCAGTACCTCTTTAGGTAGAGGGACTGAAGCTTTCTTT.

In DNA, the CDR3 is TGTGCCAGCTCACCAGGACAGGGTCATCGCTATGGCTACACCTTC. Amino acids: CASSPGQGHRYGYTF. The V and J genes are TRBV18 and TRBJ1-2, with TRBD1 matching 8 bases. Germline CDR1 reads KGHSH; CDR2 reads LQKENI. The CDR3 totals 15 residues. With V trimmed by 2 bases and J by 4 bases, 6 bases remained unmatched.

The chain recombines TRBV6-5 with TRBJ2-4; 9 nucleotides agree with TRBD1. Germline-derived CDR1 and CDR2 are MNHEY and SVGAGI. With V trimmed by 4 bases and J by 14 bases, 9 bases remained unmatched. This CDR3 has 13 amino acids. The CDR3 is CASSSAGQGEEYF. CDR3 bases: TGTGCCAGCAGTTCGGCGGGACAGGGAGAGGAGTACTTC.

This sequence joins TRBV5-1 and TRBJ2-4; TRBD2 might be the D (6 bases). V lost 0 bases, J lost 1 base, and 11 bases lay in between. Germline assignment: CDR1 SGHRS and CDR2 YFSETQ. The CDR3 totals 16 residues. The CDR3 nucleotides are TGCGCCAGCAGCTTGGGGAGGGTGGTGGCCAAAAACATTCAGTACTTC. Protein: CASSLGRVVAKNIQYF.

The J gene is TRBJ2-2, the V gene TRBV4-2; D unresolved. The CDR3 covers 14 residues. Germline V lookup: CDR1 LGHNA, CDR2 YNFKEQ. The germline V and J ends were trimmed by 4 bases and 2 bases, with 8 bases remaining between them. Here the CDR3 reads CASSLDTNTGELFF. DNA of the CDR3: TGTGCCAGCAGCCTAGACACAAACACCGGGGAGCTGTTTTTT.

This clone was counted once. The chain links TRBV15 to TRBJ2-2; D uncertain. V was shortened by 0 bases and J by 7 bases, with 12 bases between the two germline ends. Germline CDR1 reads LNHNV; CDR2 reads YYDKDF (reference sequence). The CDR3 is made up of 15 amino acids. The CDR3 sequence: CATSRDGGDHGELFF. CDR3 nucleotides: TGTGCCACCAGCAGAGATGGTGGGGATCACGGGGAGCTGTTTTTT.

This clone turned up a few times. The chain couples TRBV29-1 to TRBJ2-1; D remains ambiguous. The CDR3 is made up of 11 amino acids. Per germline, CDR1 SQVTM and CDR2 ANQGSEA. The germline V and J ends were trimmed by 7 bases and 6 bases, with 10 bases remaining between them. The CDR3 region has the DNA TGCAGCGCTGATAAAGGCAATGAGCAGTTCTTC. Its protein product is CSADKGNEQFF.

This clone has only one observation. The V gene is TRBV19, the J gene TRBJ2-5, with 10 bases lining up with TRBD2. Trimming cost V 6 bases and J 3 bases; bases outside gene matches: 4. This CDR3 has 14 residues. Germline values: CDR1 LNHDA, CDR2 SQIVND (reference sequence). CDR3 region: CASSPLAGEETQYF. CDR3 nucleotide sequence: TGTGCCAGTAGCCCCCTAGCGGGAGAAGAGACCCAGTACTTC.